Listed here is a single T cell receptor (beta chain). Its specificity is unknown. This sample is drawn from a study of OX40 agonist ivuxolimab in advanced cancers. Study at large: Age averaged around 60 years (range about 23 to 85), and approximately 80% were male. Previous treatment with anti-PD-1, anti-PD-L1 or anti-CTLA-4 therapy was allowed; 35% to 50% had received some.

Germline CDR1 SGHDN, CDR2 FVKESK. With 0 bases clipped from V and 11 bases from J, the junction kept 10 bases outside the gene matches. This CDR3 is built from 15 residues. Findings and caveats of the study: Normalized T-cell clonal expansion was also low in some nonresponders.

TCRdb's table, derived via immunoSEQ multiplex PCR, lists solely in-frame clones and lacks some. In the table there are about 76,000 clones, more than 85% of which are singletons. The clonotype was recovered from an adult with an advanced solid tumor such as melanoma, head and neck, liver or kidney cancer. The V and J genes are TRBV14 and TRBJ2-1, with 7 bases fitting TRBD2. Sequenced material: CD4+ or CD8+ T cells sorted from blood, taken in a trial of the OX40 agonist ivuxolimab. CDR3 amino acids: CASSQEGTKGPKQFF. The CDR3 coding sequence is TGTGCCAGCAGCCAAGAGGGGACTAAGGGGCCAAAGCAGTTCTTC. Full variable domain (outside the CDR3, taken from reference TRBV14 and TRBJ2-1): EAGVTQFPSHSVIEKGQTVTLRCDPISGHDNLYWYRRVMGKEIKFLLHFVKESKQDESGMPNNRFLAERTGGTYSTLKVQPAELEDSGVYFCASSQEGTKGPKQFFGPGTRLTVL.